This is a list of T cell receptor beta chains from one sample in a study of control samples from healthy donors and cancer patients. Some clones are missing from TCRdb's copy, which holds only in-frame ones; the method was immunoSEQ multiplex PCR. The sample includes about 160,000 clones, nearly 96% of them seen just once. The sequenced sample was blood. The origin of the receptors is a woman aged 25-40 years in good health. CDR3s include the opening cysteine and the closing phenylalanine or tryptophan. The D gene is left open where the match is weak.

d_gene | j_gene | v_gene | CDR3nt | CDR3aa
NA | TRBJ2-3 | TRBV2 | TGTGCCAGCAGGAACCGGACCGCTCGGGTCACAGATACGCAGTATTTT | CASRNRTARVTDTQYF
NA | TRBJ2-4 | TRBV7-9 | TGTGCCAGCAGCTTTGGAGGGGAAAACATTCAGTACTTC | CASSFGGENIQYF
NA | TRBJ2-2 | TRBV27 | TGTGCCAGCAGTTTAAGAGTTAACACCGGGGAGCTGTTTTTT | CASSLRVNTGELFF
NA | TRBJ1-3 | TRBV5-4 | TGTGCCAGCAGCTTGCAGGCCCAGGGAAACACCATATATTTT | CASSLQAQGNTIYF
NA | TRBJ2-1 | TRBV27 | TGTGCCAGCAGTTCAAGTGGTAATGAGCAGTTCTTC | CASSSSGNEQFF
TRBD2 | TRBJ2-1 | TRBV5-4 | TGTGCCAGCAGCTTGGCCCACCCCCTAGCGGGGGGTTACAATGAGCAGTTCTTC | CASSLAHPLAGGYNEQFF
NA | TRBJ1-2 | TRBV10-3 | TGTGCCACCCGCGATGAAGGGATTTTCAACTATGGCTACACCTTC | CATRDEGIFNYGYTF
NA | TRBJ2-7 | TRBV2 | TGTGCCAGCAGTGTGGCTAAACGCTACGAGCAGTACTTC | CASSVAKRYEQYF
NA | TRBJ1-1 | TRBV14 | TGTGCCAGCAGCCAAGAGGGCCTCATGAACACTGAAGCTTTCTTT | CASSQEGLMNTEAFF
NA | TRBJ1-5 | TRBV10-1 | TGCGCCAGCAGTCAGAGAAGGGTACAAGTGGATCAGCCCCAGCATTTT | CASSQRRVQVDQPQHF
NA | TRBJ1-3 | TRBV28 | TGTGCCAGCAGTCCCCGGGGGTCTCCTGGAAACACCATATATTTT | CASSPRGSPGNTIYF